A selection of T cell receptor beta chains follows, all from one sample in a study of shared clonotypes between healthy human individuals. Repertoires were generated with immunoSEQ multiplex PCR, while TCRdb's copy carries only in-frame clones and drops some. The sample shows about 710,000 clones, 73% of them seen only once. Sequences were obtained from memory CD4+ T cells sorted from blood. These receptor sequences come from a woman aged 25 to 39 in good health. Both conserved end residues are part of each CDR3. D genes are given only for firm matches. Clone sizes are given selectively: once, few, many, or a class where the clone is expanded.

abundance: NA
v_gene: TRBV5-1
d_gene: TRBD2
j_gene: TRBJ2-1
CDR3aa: CASRGTSGTEQFF
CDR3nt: TGCGCCAGCAGGGGGACTAGCGGGACCGAGCAGTTCTTC

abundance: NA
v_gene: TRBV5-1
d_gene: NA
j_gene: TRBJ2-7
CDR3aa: CASSLAPGYFYEQYF
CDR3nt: TGCGCCAGCAGCTTGGCGCCAGGGTACTTCTACGAGCAGTACTTC

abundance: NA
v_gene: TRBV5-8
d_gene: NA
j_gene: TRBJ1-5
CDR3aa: CASSLLWGGNQPQHF
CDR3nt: TGTGCCAGCAGCTTATTGTGGGGAGGCAATCAGCCCCAGCATTTT

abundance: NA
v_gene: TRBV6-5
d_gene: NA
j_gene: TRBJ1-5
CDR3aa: CASSYSGPGTQPQHF
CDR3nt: TGTGCCAGCAGTTACTCGGGGCCGGGTACTCAGCCCCAGCATTTT

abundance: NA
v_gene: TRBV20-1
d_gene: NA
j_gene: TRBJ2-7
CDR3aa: CSASRGYEQYF
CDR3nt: TGCAGTGCTAGTCGTGGCTACGAGCAGTACTTC

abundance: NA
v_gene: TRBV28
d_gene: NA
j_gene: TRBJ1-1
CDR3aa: CASRRYDGTFF
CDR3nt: TGTGCCAGCAGGCGTTATGATGGGACTTTCTTT

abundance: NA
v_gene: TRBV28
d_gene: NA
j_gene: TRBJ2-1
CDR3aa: CASSARRDMSEQFF
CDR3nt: TGTGCCAGCAGTGCTCGACGGGACATGTCTGAGCAGTTCTTC

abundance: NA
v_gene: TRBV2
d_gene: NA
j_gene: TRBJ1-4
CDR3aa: CASSELGNGEKLFF
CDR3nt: TGTGCCAGCAGTGAACTTGGAAACGGTGAAAAACTGTTTTTT

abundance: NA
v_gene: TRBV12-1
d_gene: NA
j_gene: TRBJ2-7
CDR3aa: CASSFGGSTYEQYF
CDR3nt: TGTGCCAGCAGCTTTGGGGGGTCCACCTACGAGCAGTACTTC

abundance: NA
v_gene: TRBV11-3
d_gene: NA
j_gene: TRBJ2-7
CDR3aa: CASSRGRHGTYEQYF
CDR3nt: TGTGCCAGCAGCCGGGGTAGACACGGGACCTACGAGCAGTACTTC

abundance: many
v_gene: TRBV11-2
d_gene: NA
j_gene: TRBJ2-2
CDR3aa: CASSLGHQRELFF
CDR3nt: TGTGCCAGCAGCTTGGGCCATCAGCGGGAGCTGTTTTTT

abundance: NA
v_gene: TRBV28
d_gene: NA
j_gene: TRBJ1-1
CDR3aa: CASRRREFRTEAFF
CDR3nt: TGTGCCAGCAGGAGAAGGGAGTTCAGGACTGAAGCTTTCTTT

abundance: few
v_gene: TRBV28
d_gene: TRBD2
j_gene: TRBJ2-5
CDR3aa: CASASAGGGRETQYF
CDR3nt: TGTGCCAGCGCCTCCGCCGGCGGGGGGAGGGAGACCCAGTACTTC

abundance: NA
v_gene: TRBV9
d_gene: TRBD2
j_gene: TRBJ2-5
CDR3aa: CASSARAGQQETQYF
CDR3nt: TGTGCCAGCAGCGCAAGAGCGGGGCAGCAAGAGACCCAGTACTTC

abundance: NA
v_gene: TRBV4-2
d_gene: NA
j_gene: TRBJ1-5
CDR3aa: CASSQDGNQPQHF
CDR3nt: TGTGCCAGCAGCCAAGATGGCAATCAGCCCCAGCATTTT

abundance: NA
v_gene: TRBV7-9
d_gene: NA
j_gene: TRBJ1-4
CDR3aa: CASSLVRSYGNEKLFF
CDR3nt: TGTGCCAGCAGCTTGGTCAGATCCTATGGTAATGAAAAACTGTTTTTT

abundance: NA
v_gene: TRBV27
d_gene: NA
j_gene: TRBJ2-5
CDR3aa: CASSWSYQETQYF
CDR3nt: TGTGCCAGCAGTTGGTCCTACCAAGAGACCCAGTACTTC

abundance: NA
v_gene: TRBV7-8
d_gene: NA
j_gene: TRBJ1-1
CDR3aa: CASSSAGVGANTEAFF
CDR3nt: TGTGCCAGCAGCTCCGCCGGGGTGGGGGCGAACACTGAAGCTTTCTTT

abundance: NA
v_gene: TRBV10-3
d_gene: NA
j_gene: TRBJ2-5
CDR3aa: CAISEEGGGTTQYF
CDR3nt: TGTGCCATCAGTGAGGAGGGAGGGGGCACGACCCAGTACTTC

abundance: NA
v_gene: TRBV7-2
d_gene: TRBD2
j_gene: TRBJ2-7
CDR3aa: CASSFRLAGGGEQYF
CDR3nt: TGTGCCAGCAGCTTCCGGCTAGCGGGAGGGGGCGAGCAGTACTTC

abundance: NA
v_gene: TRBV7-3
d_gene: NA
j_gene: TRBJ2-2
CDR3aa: CASSSSNTGELFF
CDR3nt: TGTGCCAGCAGCTCATCAAACACCGGGGAGCTGTTTTTT

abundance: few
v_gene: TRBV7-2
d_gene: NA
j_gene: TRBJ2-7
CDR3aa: CASSFDGSSYEQYF
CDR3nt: TGTGCCAGCAGCTTCGACGGGAGCTCCTACGAGCAGTACTTC

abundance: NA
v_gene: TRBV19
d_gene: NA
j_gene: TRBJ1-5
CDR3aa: CASSSTGPNQPQHF
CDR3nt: TGTGCCAGTAGTAGTACAGGGCCCAATCAGCCCCAGCATTTT

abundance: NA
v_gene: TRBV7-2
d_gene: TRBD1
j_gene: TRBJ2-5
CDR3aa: CASSLPGGDETQYF
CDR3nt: TGTGCCAGCAGCTTACCAGGGGGCGACGAGACCCAGTACTTC

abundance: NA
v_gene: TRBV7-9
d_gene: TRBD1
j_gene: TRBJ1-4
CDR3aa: CASSLIMGQGAEKLFF
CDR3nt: TGTGCCAGCAGCTTAATCATGGGACAGGGGGCTGAAAAACTGTTTTTT

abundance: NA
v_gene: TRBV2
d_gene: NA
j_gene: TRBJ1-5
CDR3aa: CASSTGSNQPQHF
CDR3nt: TGTGCCAGCAGTACAGGTAGCAATCAGCCCCAGCATTTT

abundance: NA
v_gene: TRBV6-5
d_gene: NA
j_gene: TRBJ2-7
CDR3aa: CASSPGPGAYEQYF
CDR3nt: TGTGCCAGCAGTCCCGGACCTGGGGCCTACGAGCAGTACTTC

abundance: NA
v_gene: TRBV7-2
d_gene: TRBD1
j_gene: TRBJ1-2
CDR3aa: CASSWDRVGYGYTF
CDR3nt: TGTGCCAGCAGCTGGGACAGGGTAGGCTATGGCTACACCTTC

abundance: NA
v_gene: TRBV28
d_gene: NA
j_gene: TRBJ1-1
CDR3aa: CASSPRTRGITEAFF
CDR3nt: TGTGCCAGCAGTCCCCGGACCCGTGGTATCACTGAAGCTTTCTTT

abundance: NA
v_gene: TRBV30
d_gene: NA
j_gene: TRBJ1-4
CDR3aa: CAWNPFGRERGKLFF
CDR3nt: TGTGCCTGGAATCCCTTTGGACGAGAGCGGGGAAAACTGTTTTTT

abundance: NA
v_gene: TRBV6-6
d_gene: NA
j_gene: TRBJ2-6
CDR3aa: CASRPQASGANVLTF
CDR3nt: TGTGCCAGCAGACCACAGGCTTCTGGGGCCAACGTCCTGACTTTC

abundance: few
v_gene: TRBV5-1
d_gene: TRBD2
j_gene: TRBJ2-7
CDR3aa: CASSLVPGLAGDFEQYF
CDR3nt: TGCGCCAGCAGCTTGGTACCGGGACTAGCGGGTGACTTCGAGCAGTACTTC

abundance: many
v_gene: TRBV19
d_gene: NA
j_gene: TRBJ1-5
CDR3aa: CATQVRGDQPQHF
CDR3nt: TGTGCCACCCAGGTCAGGGGAGATCAGCCCCAGCATTTT

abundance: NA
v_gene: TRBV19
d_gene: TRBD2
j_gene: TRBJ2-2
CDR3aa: CASTRGRYTGELFF
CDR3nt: TGTGCCAGTACTCGCGGGAGGTATACCGGGGAGCTGTTTTTT

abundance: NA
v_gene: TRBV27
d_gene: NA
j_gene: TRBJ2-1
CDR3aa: CASSSLGLGANEQFF
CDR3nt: TGTGCCAGCAGTTCTTTGGGATTGGGCGCCAATGAGCAGTTCTTC